This TCR beta chain was captured in a study of radiotherapy plus CTLA-4 blockade in lung cancer. Lung cancer patients with chemo-refractory metastatic non-small-cell disease were given focal radiation plus CTLA-4 blockade with ipilimumab. The method was immunoSEQ multiplex PCR; TCRdb's version includes in-frame clones alone and lacks a portion of them. The sample yields roughly 66,000 clones, approximately 82% seen once. Germline assignment: CDR1 LNHDA and CDR2 SQIVND (reference sequence). The ends were cut back, 6 bases at V and 3 bases at J, with 9 bases in the middle. This CDR3 contains 13 residues. General study points: Early clonal dynamics of blood T cells, together with interferon-beta, were reported as the best response predictor.

In regard to this clone: Its matching antigen is unknown.

Sequenced here: peripheral blood, sampled from a patient treated with radiotherapy plus ipilimumab. The chain links TRBV19 to TRBJ1-5; D gene ambiguous. The sequence derives from a human donor with non-small cell lung cancer who had a partial response to radiotherapy plus ipilimumab. CDR3 sequence: CASSSGHNQPQHF. The CDR3 DNA reads as TGTGCCAGTAGCAGCGGTCACAATCAGCCCCAGCATTTT.